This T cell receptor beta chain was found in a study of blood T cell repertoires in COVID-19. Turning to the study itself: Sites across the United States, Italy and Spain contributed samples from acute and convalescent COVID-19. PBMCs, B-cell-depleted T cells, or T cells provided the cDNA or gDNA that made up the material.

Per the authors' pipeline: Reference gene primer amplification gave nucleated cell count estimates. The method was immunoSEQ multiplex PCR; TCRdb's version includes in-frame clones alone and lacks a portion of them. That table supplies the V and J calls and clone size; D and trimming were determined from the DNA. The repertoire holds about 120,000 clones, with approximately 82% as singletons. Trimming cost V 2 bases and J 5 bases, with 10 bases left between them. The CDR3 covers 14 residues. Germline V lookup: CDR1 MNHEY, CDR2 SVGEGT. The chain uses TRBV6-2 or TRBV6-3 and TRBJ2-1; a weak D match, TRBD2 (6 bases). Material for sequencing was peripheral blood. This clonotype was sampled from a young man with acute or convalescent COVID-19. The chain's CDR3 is CASSYLTSHNEQFF. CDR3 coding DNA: TGTGCCAGCAGTTACCTGACTAGTCACAATGAGCAGTTCTTC.